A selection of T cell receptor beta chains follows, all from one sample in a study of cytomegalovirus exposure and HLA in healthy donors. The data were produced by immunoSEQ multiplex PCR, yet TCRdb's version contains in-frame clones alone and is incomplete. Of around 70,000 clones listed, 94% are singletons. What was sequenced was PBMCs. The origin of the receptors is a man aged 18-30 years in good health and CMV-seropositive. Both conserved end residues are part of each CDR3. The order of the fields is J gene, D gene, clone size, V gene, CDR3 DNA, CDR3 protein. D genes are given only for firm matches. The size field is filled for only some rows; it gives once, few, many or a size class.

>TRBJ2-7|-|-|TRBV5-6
TGTGCCAGCAGCGACTTCTACGAGCAGTACTTC
CASSDFYEQYF
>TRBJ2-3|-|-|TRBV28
TGTGCCAGCAGTTCGTCGGGAGACAGTATTAGCACAGATACGCAGTATTTT
CASSSSGDSISTDTQYF
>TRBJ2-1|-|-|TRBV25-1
TGTGCCAGCAGTGAATCAAGGGGGAATGAGCAGTTCTTC
CASSESRGNEQFF
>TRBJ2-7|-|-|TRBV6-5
TGTGCCAGCAGTGACACAGGATCCTCCTACGAGCAGTACTTC
CASSDTGSSYEQYF
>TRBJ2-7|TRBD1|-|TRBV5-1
TGCGCCAGCAGCAGTAGACTCAGGGGGCTGCACTACGAGCAGTACTTC
CASSSRLRGLHYEQYF
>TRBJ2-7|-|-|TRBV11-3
TGTGCCAGCAGCTTTGAGGATACCAGCTCCTACGAGCAGTACTTC
CASSFEDTSSYEQYF
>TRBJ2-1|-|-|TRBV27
TGTGCCAGCAGTCCTTCAAGAGGGCCGCCCGATGCCAATGAGCAGTTCTTC
CASSPSRGPPDANEQFF
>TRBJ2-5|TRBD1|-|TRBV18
TGTGCCAGCTCACCTCGACAGGGGATGAAGACCCAGTACTTC
CASSPRQGMKTQYF
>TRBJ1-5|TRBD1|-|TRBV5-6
TGTGCCAGCAGCTTGGGACAGGGGGGGGTTTATAGCAATCAGCCCCAGCATTTT
CASSLGQGGVYSNQPQHF
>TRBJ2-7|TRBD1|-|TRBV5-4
TGTGCCAGCAGCAGGACAGGGAACGAGCAGTACTTC
CASSRTGNEQYF
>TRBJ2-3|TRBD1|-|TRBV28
TGTGCCAGCAGCCTGACAGGGGATAGCACAGATACGCAGTATTTT
CASSLTGDSTDTQYF
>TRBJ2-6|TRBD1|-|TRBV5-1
TGCGCCAGCAGCTTGGGGACAGGGGGTAGCTCTGGGGCCAACGTCCTGACTTTC
CASSLGTGGSSGANVLTF
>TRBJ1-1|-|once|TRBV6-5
TGTGCCAGCAGTTACTCCTCTAGTCGACAGGCTAAGACTTTCTTT
CASSYSSSRQAKTFF
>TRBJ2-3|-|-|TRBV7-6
TGTGCCAGCAGCTCTTTAACAGATACGCAGTATTTT
CASSSLTDTQYF
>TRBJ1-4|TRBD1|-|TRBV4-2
TGTGCCAGCAGCCAATGGGACAGGGGGCGAAAACTGTTTTTT
CASSQWDRGRKLFF
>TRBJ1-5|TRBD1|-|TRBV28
TGTGCCAGTTTTAACCAGGGGGCTAGCAATCAGCCCCAGCATTTT
CASFNQGASNQPQHF
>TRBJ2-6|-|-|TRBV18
TGTGCCAGCTCACCACCGGGAGGATCTGGGGCCAACGTCCTGACTTTC
CASSPPGGSGANVLTF
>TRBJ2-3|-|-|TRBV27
TGTGCCAGCAGTTTCGGGAAACCCACAGATACGCAGTATTTT
CASSFGKPTDTQYF
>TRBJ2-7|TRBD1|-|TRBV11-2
TGTGCCAGCAGCGCATCTCGGACAGGCTACGAGCAGTACTTC
CASSASRTGYEQYF
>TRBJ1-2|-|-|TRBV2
TGTGCCAGCAGTGAAAACAGGGCCTATGGCTACACCTTC
CASSENRAYGYTF
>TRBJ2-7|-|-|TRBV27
TGTGCCAGCAGTTTATCGTGGGGGGACGAGCAGTACTTC
CASSLSWGDEQYF
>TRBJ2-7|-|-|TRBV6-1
TGTGCCAGCAGTGACATTCAGGACAGCTCCTACGAGCAGTACTTC
CASSDIQDSSYEQYF
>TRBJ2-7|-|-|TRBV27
TGTGCCAGCAGTCCGAGAACTTCTCACGAGCAGTACTTC
CASSPRTSHEQYF
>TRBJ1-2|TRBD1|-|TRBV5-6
TGTGCCAGCAGTACAGGGGGCGCAGGTGGTGTTTATGGCTACACCTTC
CASSTGGAGGVYGYTF
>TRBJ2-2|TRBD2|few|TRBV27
TGTGCCAGCAGTTTCTCGGCGGGGGGGGTGGCCGGGGAGCTGTTTTTT
CASSFSAGGVAGELFF
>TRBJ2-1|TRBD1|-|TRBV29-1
TGCAGCGTTGTTTTAACCGGGACAGGGGTCATTGAGCAGTTCTTC
CSVVLTGTGVIEQFF
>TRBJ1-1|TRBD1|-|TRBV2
TGTGCCAGCAGTGAAGGGACAGGGATGAACACTGAAGCTTTCTTT
CASSEGTGMNTEAFF
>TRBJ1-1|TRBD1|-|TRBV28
TGTGCCAGCAGTTTGGAGGCAGGGGGCATTAACACTGAAGCTTTCTTT
CASSLEAGGINTEAFF
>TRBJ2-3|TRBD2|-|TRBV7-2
TGTGCCAGCAGCTTAAGACTAGCGGGAGCAGATACGCAGTATTTT
CASSLRLAGADTQYF
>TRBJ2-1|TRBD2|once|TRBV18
TGTGCCAGCTCAGTTGGTAGCGGGAGCAATGAGCAGTTCTTC
CASSVGSGSNEQFF
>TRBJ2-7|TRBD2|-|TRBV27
TGTGCCAGCAGTTTATCGTCGCTAGCGGGAGATCAGTACTTC
CASSLSSLAGDQYF
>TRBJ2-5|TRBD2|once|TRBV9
TGTGCCAGCAGCACGGGACTAGCGGGGGCGACCCAGTACTTC
CASSTGLAGATQYF
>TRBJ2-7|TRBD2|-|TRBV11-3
TGTGCCAGCACCGCAACCCCCGGGACTAGTGGCGAGCAGTACTTC
CASTATPGTSGEQYF
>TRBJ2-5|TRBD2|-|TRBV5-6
TGTGCCAGCAGCGGAGCGGGACGCAACCGTCAAGAGACCCAGTACTTC
CASSGAGRNRQETQYF
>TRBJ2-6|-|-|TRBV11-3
TGTGCCAGCAGCCGATTGCGGGCAGGCCTAAGCTCTGGGGCCAACGTCCTGACTTTC
CASSRLRAGLSSGANVLTF
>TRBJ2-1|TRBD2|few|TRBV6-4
TGTGCCAGCACCGAGAGCGGGAGCTCCTACAATGAGCAGTTCTTC
CASTESGSSYNEQFF
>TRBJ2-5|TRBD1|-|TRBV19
TGTGCCAGTAGTAAGGGGACAGCCGAAGAGACCCAGTACTTC
CASSKGTAEETQYF
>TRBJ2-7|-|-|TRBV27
TGTGCCAGCAGTTTGGGCACATCCTACGAGCAGTACTTC
CASSLGTSYEQYF
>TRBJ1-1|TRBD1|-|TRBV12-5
TGTGCTAGTGGTTTGGTACTTAGTCCGGCAGGGGGTCCCCACCCCCCTGAAGCTTTCTTT
CASGLVLSPAGGPHPPEAFF
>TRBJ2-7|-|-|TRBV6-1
TGTGCCAGCGAATCCGGGACAACCAAAACCTACGAGCAGTACTTC
CASESGTTKTYEQYF
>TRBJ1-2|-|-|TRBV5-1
TGCGCCAGCAGCTTGGATGCCCTATATGGCTACACCTTC
CASSLDALYGYTF
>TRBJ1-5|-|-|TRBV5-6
TGTGCCAGCAGCTTCCGGGACAATCAGCCCCAGCATTTT
CASSFRDNQPQHF
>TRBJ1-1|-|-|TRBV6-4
TGTGCCAGCAGGTCTATAACCTCCGAAGCTTTCTTT
CASRSITSEAFF
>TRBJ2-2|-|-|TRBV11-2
TGTGCCAGCAGCTTCGGGGGATTCACCGGGGAGCTGTTTTTT
CASSFGGFTGELFF
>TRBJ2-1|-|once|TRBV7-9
TGTGCCAGCAGCCCCCGTGGGGGCTACAGCTCCTACAATGAGCAGTTCTTC
CASSPRGGYSSYNEQFF
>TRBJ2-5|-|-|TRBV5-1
TGCGCCAGCAGCTTAACAGGGAAAAAAGAGACCCAGTACTTC
CASSLTGKKETQYF
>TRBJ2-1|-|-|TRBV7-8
TGTGCCAGCAGCTTAGGCCTCTCCTCTAACAATGAGCAGTTCTTC
CASSLGLSSNNEQFF
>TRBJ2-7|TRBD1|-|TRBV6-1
TGTGCCAGCTTAAGGACAGGGGGTGTTTACGAGCAGTACTTC
CASLRTGGVYEQYF
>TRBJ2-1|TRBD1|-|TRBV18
TGTGCCAGCTTCCGGGACAGGGGTGTCTACAATGAGCAGTTCTTC
CASFRDRGVYNEQFF
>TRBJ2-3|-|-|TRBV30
TGTGCCTGGGACTCACAGGTGACGCTAACAGATACGCAGTATTTT
CAWDSQVTLTDTQYF
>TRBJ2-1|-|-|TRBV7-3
TGTGCCAGCAGCCGCATTGGGACTCTGAGTGGCAATGAGCAGTTCTTC
CASSRIGTLSGNEQFF
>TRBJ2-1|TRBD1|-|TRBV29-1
TGCAGCGTGAAGGACAGGGAGACCCAGTTCTTC
CSVKDRETQFF
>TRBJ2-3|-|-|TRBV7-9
TGTGCCAGCTGGGAACCGAGCGGACTTAGCACAGATACGCAGTATTTT
CASWEPSGLSTDTQYF